Listed below are T cell receptor beta chains from one sample, sequenced in a study of T cells after yellow fever vaccination. One entry per CDR3 protein results from TCRdb running MiXCR on the 5' RACE reads. The sample holds hundreds of thousands of distinct CDR3 sequences, 19% seen once. This specimen was PBMCs, taken 15 days after the yellow fever booster vaccination. All receptors derive from a man aged 25-45 years who received the YFV17D yellow fever vaccine. The CDR3 runs from the conserved cysteine through the conserved F or W. A D gene is named only where the DNA matches it firmly. Clone size, where shown, is once, few, many, or a class for clones that have expanded.

D gene: -; J gene: TRBJ1-1; clone size: few; V gene: TRBV7-9; CDR3 length: 13; CDR3 protein: CASSLTIGTEAFF; CDR3 DNA: TGTGCCAGCAGCTTGACAATTGGAACTGAAGCTTTCTTT
D gene: -; J gene: TRBJ2-1; clone size: -; V gene: TRBV7-6; CDR3 length: 16; CDR3 protein: CASSLVRGTIINEQFF; CDR3 DNA: TGTGCCAGCAGCTTAGTTAGGGGGACTATAATCAATGAGCAGTTCTTC
D gene: -; J gene: TRBJ2-5; clone size: -; V gene: TRBV7-2; CDR3 length: 15; CDR3 protein: CASSLVSRWEETQYF; CDR3 DNA: TGTGCCAGCAGCTTAGTAAGCCGGTGGGAAGAGACCCAGTACTTC
D gene: TRBD1; J gene: TRBJ2-7; clone size: -; V gene: TRBV6-5; CDR3 length: 13; CDR3 protein: CASSHRGPYEQYF; CDR3 DNA: TGTGCCAGCAGTCACAGGGGGCCCTACGAGCAGTACTTC
D gene: TRBD2; J gene: TRBJ2-3; clone size: few; V gene: TRBV15; CDR3 length: 17; CDR3 protein: CATSRDGLAGGGDTQYF; CDR3 DNA: TGTGCCACCAGCAGAGATGGGCTAGCGGGAGGAGGAGATACGCAGTATTTT
D gene: -; J gene: TRBJ2-7; clone size: -; V gene: TRBV18; CDR3 length: 15; CDR3 protein: CASSFSVLATYEQYF; CDR3 DNA: TGTGCCAGCTCGTTTTCGGTCCTAGCGACCTACGAGCAGTACTTC
D gene: -; J gene: TRBJ2-7; clone size: -; V gene: TRBV7-9; CDR3 length: 15; CDR3 protein: CASSPAPGAGDEQYF; CDR3 DNA: TGTGCCAGCAGCCCTGCTCCCGGGGCGGGCGACGAGCAGTACTTC
D gene: TRBD2; J gene: TRBJ2-7; clone size: -; V gene: TRBV5-8; CDR3 length: 15; CDR3 protein: CASTYAGLRPREQYF; CDR3 DNA: TGTGCCAGCACCTACGCGGGACTAAGGCCTCGGGAGCAGTACTTC
D gene: TRBD1; J gene: TRBJ2-5; clone size: -; V gene: TRBV27; CDR3 length: 15; CDR3 protein: CASSSDGQGGGTQYF; CDR3 DNA: TGTGCCAGCAGTTCAGACGGACAGGGCGGCGGGACCCAGTACTTC
D gene: -; J gene: TRBJ2-7; clone size: few; V gene: TRBV4-3; CDR3 length: 14; CDR3 protein: CASSQGLDRVQQYF; CDR3 DNA: TGCGCCAGCAGCCAAGGGTTGGATCGGGTACAGCAGTACTTC
D gene: -; J gene: TRBJ2-1; clone size: few; V gene: TRBV18; CDR3 length: 13; CDR3 protein: CASSPDSSNEQFF; CDR3 DNA: TGTGCCAGCTCACCCGACAGTTCCAATGAGCAGTTCTTC
D gene: TRBD2; J gene: TRBJ2-1; clone size: few; V gene: TRBV7-6; CDR3 length: 17; CDR3 protein: CASSTRGLAGSSNEQFF; CDR3 DNA: TGTGCCAGCAGCACTCGGGGGCTAGCGGGATCATCAAATGAGCAGTTCTTC
D gene: -; J gene: TRBJ2-5; clone size: -; V gene: TRBV6-5; CDR3 length: 15; CDR3 protein: CASSYSFERQETQYF; CDR3 DNA: TGTGCCAGCAGTTACTCGTTCGAGCGGCAAGAGACCCAGTACTTC
D gene: TRBD1; J gene: TRBJ1-5; clone size: -; V gene: TRBV3-1; CDR3 length: 17; CDR3 protein: CASSQTYGGQASQPQHF; CDR3 DNA: TGTGCCAGCAGCCAGACGTATGGCGGACAGGCCAGTCAGCCCCAGCATTTT
D gene: -; J gene: TRBJ2-5; clone size: few; V gene: TRBV4-3; CDR3 length: 13; CDR3 protein: CASSHEYWETQYF; CDR3 DNA: TGCGCCAGCAGCCATGAATATTGGGAGACCCAGTACTTC
D gene: -; J gene: TRBJ2-7; clone size: few; V gene: TRBV3-1; CDR3 length: 12; CDR3 protein: CASSQEGVKQYF; CDR3 DNA: TGTGCCAGCAGCCAAGAGGGAGTCAAGCAGTACTTC
D gene: -; J gene: TRBJ1-1; clone size: many; V gene: TRBV11-2; CDR3 length: 12; CDR3 protein: CASSPEASEAFF; CDR3 DNA: TGTGCCAGCAGCCCGGAAGCGTCTGAAGCTTTCTTT
D gene: -; J gene: TRBJ2-7; clone size: few; V gene: TRBV29-1; CDR3 length: 14; CDR3 protein: CSVNRRDKGDEQYF; CDR3 DNA: TGCAGCGTCAACCGCCGGGACAAGGGCGACGAGCAGTACTTC
D gene: -; J gene: TRBJ2-7; clone size: -; V gene: TRBV29-1; CDR3 length: 13; CDR3 protein: CSGVSSGAYEQYF; CDR3 DNA: TGCAGCGGAGTGAGCTCAGGGGCCTACGAGCAGTACTTC
D gene: TRBD1; J gene: TRBJ2-3; clone size: many; V gene: TRBV9; CDR3 length: 14; CDR3 protein: CASSGQGSTDTQYF; CDR3 DNA: TGTGCCAGCAGCGGACAGGGCAGCACAGATACGCAGTATTTT
D gene: TRBD2; J gene: TRBJ2-1; clone size: -; V gene: TRBV12-3/TRBV12-4; CDR3 length: 17; CDR3 protein: CASSGLAGRGVRNEQFF; CDR3 DNA: TGTGCCAGCAGTGGACTAGCGGGAAGAGGGGTTAGGAATGAGCAGTTCTTC
D gene: TRBD2; J gene: TRBJ2-3; clone size: -; V gene: TRBV11-2; CDR3 length: 18; CDR3 protein: CASSFWSGRIGGTDTQYF; CDR3 DNA: TGTGCCAGCAGCTTTTGGAGCGGGAGGATTGGTGGGACAGATACGCAGTATTTT
D gene: -; J gene: TRBJ2-3; clone size: few; V gene: TRBV19; CDR3 length: 12; CDR3 protein: CASSIGVDTQYF; CDR3 DNA: TGTGCCAGTAGTATCGGGGTGGATACGCAGTATTTT
D gene: TRBD2; J gene: TRBJ2-7; clone size: -; V gene: TRBV6-2/TRBV6-3; CDR3 length: 13; CDR3 protein: CASSRLATYEQYF; CDR3 DNA: TGTGCCAGCAGCAGACTAGCTACGTACGAGCAGTACTTC
D gene: -; J gene: TRBJ2-1; clone size: few; V gene: TRBV20-1; CDR3 length: 15; CDR3 protein: CSARSGGRRYNEQFF; CDR3 DNA: TGCAGTGCTAGGTCGGGTGGGAGGAGGTACAATGAGCAGTTCTTC
D gene: -; J gene: TRBJ2-5; clone size: -; V gene: TRBV29-1; CDR3 length: 13; CDR3 protein: CSVNPELSGTQYF; CDR3 DNA: TGCAGCGTGAACCCCGAGTTGAGTGGGACCCAGTACTTC
D gene: TRBD1; J gene: TRBJ2-4; clone size: -; V gene: TRBV24-1; CDR3 length: 17; CDR3 protein: CATSDNAPGQGINIQNF; CDR3 DNA: TGTGCCACCAGTGATAATGCGCCGGGACAGGGGATAAACATTCAGAACTTC
D gene: TRBD1; J gene: TRBJ2-2; clone size: few; V gene: TRBV10-3; CDR3 length: 12; CDR3 protein: CAIWDSTGELFF; CDR3 DNA: TGTGCCATCTGGGACAGCACCGGGGAGCTGTTTTTT
D gene: -; J gene: TRBJ1-5; clone size: -; V gene: TRBV6-1; CDR3 length: 11; CDR3 protein: CASSEVQPQHF; CDR3 DNA: TGTGCCAGCAGTGAGGTTCAGCCCCAGCATTTT
D gene: -; J gene: TRBJ2-1; clone size: -; V gene: TRBV5-6; CDR3 length: 12; CDR3 protein: CASSLETPEQFF; CDR3 DNA: TGTGCCAGCAGCTTGGAGACACCCGAGCAGTTCTTC
D gene: -; J gene: TRBJ1-4; clone size: few; V gene: TRBV27; CDR3 length: 15; CDR3 protein: CASSPNSGSNEKLFF; CDR3 DNA: TGTGCCAGCAGTCCCAATTCAGGGAGTAATGAAAAACTGTTTTTT
D gene: -; J gene: TRBJ2-1; clone size: few; V gene: TRBV19; CDR3 length: 12; CDR3 protein: CASSTVNNEQFF; CDR3 DNA: TGTGCCAGTAGCACAGTCAACAATGAGCAGTTCTTC
D gene: TRBD2; J gene: TRBJ2-3; clone size: -; V gene: TRBV7-2; CDR3 length: 13; CDR3 protein: CASSSALAGGPVF; CDR3 DNA: TGTGCCAGCAGCTCGGCACTAGCGGGAGGGCCCGTTTTT
D gene: -; J gene: TRBJ2-2; clone size: -; V gene: TRBV7-9; CDR3 length: 16; CDR3 protein: CASSLVSGLSTGELFF; CDR3 DNA: TGTGCCAGCAGCTTAGTGTCGGGGCTGAGCACCGGGGAGCTGTTTTTT
D gene: -; J gene: TRBJ1-2; clone size: -; V gene: TRBV29-1; CDR3 length: 13; CDR3 protein: CSVDATSNYGYTF; CDR3 DNA: TGCAGCGTCGACGCGACATCCAACTATGGCTACACCTTC
D gene: -; J gene: TRBJ2-7; clone size: -; V gene: TRBV6-2/TRBV6-3; CDR3 length: 12; CDR3 protein: CASTFPGFEQYF; CDR3 DNA: TGTGCCAGCACTTTTCCAGGGTTCGAGCAGTACTTC
D gene: TRBD1; J gene: TRBJ2-7; clone size: few; V gene: TRBV7-9; CDR3 length: 16; CDR3 protein: CASSLEEWTGDHEQYF; CDR3 DNA: TGTGCCAGCAGCTTAGAGGAGTGGACAGGGGATCACGAGCAGTACTTC
D gene: -; J gene: TRBJ1-4; clone size: -; V gene: TRBV27; CDR3 length: 14; CDR3 protein: CASARGTTNEKLFF; CDR3 DNA: TGTGCCAGCGCCAGGGGTACTACTAATGAAAAACTGTTTTTT
D gene: -; J gene: TRBJ2-4; clone size: -; V gene: TRBV20-1; CDR3 length: 11; CDR3 protein: CSVAPLGSKYF; CDR3 DNA: TGCAGTGTGGCCCCTCTCGGGTCCAAGTACTTC
D gene: -; J gene: TRBJ2-3; clone size: -; V gene: TRBV3-1; CDR3 length: 18; CDR3 protein: CASSQNYGSAGSSDTQYF; CDR3 DNA: TGTGCCAGCAGCCAAAATTACGGGAGCGCCGGGTCGTCAGATACGCAGTATTTT
D gene: TRBD2; J gene: TRBJ2-4; clone size: -; V gene: TRBV7-2; CDR3 length: 16; CDR3 protein: CASSLAWAGGLNIQYF; CDR3 DNA: TGTGCCAGCAGCTTAGCATGGGCGGGAGGATTAAACATTCAGTACTTC
D gene: TRBD2; J gene: TRBJ2-1; clone size: many; V gene: TRBV7-2; CDR3 length: 17; CDR3 protein: CASSLAGTSGAYNEQFF; CDR3 DNA: TGTGCCAGCAGCTTAGCGGGGACTAGCGGGGCATACAATGAGCAGTTCTTC
D gene: -; J gene: TRBJ2-2; clone size: -; V gene: TRBV12-3/TRBV12-4; CDR3 length: 14; CDR3 protein: CASSLGAGVGELFF; CDR3 DNA: TGTGCCAGCAGTTTAGGAGCCGGGGTCGGGGAGCTGTTTTTT
D gene: TRBD2; J gene: TRBJ2-1; clone size: -; V gene: TRBV30; CDR3 length: 13; CDR3 protein: CAWSIGGRNEQFF; CDR3 DNA: TGTGCCTGGAGTATTGGCGGGAGGAATGAGCAGTTCTTC
D gene: TRBD2; J gene: TRBJ2-3; clone size: many; V gene: TRBV29-1; CDR3 length: 13; CDR3 protein: CSVTSGSTDTQYF; CDR3 DNA: TGCAGCGTGACTAGCGGGAGCACAGATACGCAGTATTTT
D gene: TRBD2; J gene: TRBJ2-7; clone size: many; V gene: TRBV7-9; CDR3 length: 13; CDR3 protein: CASSLAGAYEQYF; CDR3 DNA: TGTGCCAGCAGTCTAGCGGGGGCCTACGAGCAGTACTTC
D gene: -; J gene: TRBJ2-2; clone size: many; V gene: TRBV5-1; CDR3 length: 15; CDR3 protein: CASSLGLANTGELFF; CDR3 DNA: TGCGCCAGCAGCTTGGGACTAGCGAACACCGGGGAGCTGTTTTTT
D gene: TRBD2; J gene: TRBJ2-5; clone size: few; V gene: TRBV7-2; CDR3 length: 15; CDR3 protein: CASSKPTSGTETQYF; CDR3 DNA: TGTGCCAGCAGCAAACCGACTAGCGGGACTGAGACCCAGTACTTC
D gene: -; J gene: TRBJ2-3; clone size: -; V gene: TRBV7-8; CDR3 length: 15; CDR3 protein: CASSFWELYTDTQYF; CDR3 DNA: TGTGCCAGCAGCTTTTGGGAGCTCTACACAGATACGCAGTATTTT
D gene: TRBD2; J gene: TRBJ2-1; clone size: few; V gene: TRBV29-1; CDR3 length: 17; CDR3 protein: CSVGQGIGGRAYNEQFF; CDR3 DNA: TGCAGCGTTGGACAGGGAATAGGCGGGAGGGCCTACAATGAGCAGTTCTTC
D gene: -; J gene: TRBJ2-1; clone size: few; V gene: TRBV19; CDR3 length: 14; CDR3 protein: CASSIRGGPNEQFF; CDR3 DNA: TGTGCCAGTAGTATAAGGGGAGGACCCAATGAGCAGTTCTTC
D gene: -; J gene: TRBJ2-1; clone size: many; V gene: TRBV5-1; CDR3 length: 15; CDR3 protein: CASSLESGGYNEQFF; CDR3 DNA: TGCGCCAGCAGCTTGGAGTCCGGGGGATACAATGAGCAGTTCTTC
D gene: TRBD2; J gene: TRBJ2-7; clone size: -; V gene: TRBV11-2; CDR3 length: 17; CDR3 protein: CASSRGKTSGSRNEQYF; CDR3 DNA: TGTGCCAGCTCGAGAGGAAAGACTAGCGGGAGTCGCAATGAGCAGTACTTC
D gene: -; J gene: TRBJ1-4; clone size: few; V gene: TRBV19; CDR3 length: 11; CDR3 protein: CASSWDEKLFF; CDR3 DNA: TGTGCCAGTAGTTGGGACGAAAAACTGTTTTTT
D gene: -; J gene: TRBJ2-7; clone size: -; V gene: TRBV6-2/TRBV6-3; CDR3 length: 13; CDR3 protein: CASRKTGSFEQYF; CDR3 DNA: TGTGCCAGCAGAAAGACGGGATCGTTTGAGCAGTACTTC
D gene: TRBD1; J gene: TRBJ2-7; clone size: few; V gene: TRBV27; CDR3 length: 15; CDR3 protein: CASSSPIDRGNEQYF; CDR3 DNA: TGTGCCAGCAGTTCCCCCATCGACAGGGGCAACGAGCAGTACTTC
D gene: TRBD2; J gene: TRBJ2-7; clone size: few; V gene: TRBV27; CDR3 length: 13; CDR3 protein: CATSGGGRREQYF; CDR3 DNA: TGTGCCACCTCGGGGGGGGGCCGGCGCGAGCAGTACTTC